The clone carrying this T cell receptor beta chain has just a few counts. A much larger clone is a single base away; this may be a read error. This sample is part of a study of metastatic and nonmetastatic thyroid tumors. TCRdb reassembled clones from the PCR reads with MiXCR. The sample consists of about 92,000 clones, 14% to 15% of them appearing once. CDR1 is MGHRA and CDR2 is YSYEKL in the germline V gene. This CDR3 has 13 residues. The entire patient cohort was treatment-naive prior to thyroid surgery. The source material was blood. The chain carries TRBV4-1 and TRBJ2-1; D remains ambiguous. This clonotype was obtained from a female donor with papillary thyroid cancer or a benign thyroid nodule (not recorded which). Some clones in this sample may be carry-over from other donors' samples. Here the CDR3 reads CASIQGKGYEQFF. As DNA, the CDR3 is TGCGCCAGCATCCAAGGGAAGGGCTATGAGCAGTTCTTC.